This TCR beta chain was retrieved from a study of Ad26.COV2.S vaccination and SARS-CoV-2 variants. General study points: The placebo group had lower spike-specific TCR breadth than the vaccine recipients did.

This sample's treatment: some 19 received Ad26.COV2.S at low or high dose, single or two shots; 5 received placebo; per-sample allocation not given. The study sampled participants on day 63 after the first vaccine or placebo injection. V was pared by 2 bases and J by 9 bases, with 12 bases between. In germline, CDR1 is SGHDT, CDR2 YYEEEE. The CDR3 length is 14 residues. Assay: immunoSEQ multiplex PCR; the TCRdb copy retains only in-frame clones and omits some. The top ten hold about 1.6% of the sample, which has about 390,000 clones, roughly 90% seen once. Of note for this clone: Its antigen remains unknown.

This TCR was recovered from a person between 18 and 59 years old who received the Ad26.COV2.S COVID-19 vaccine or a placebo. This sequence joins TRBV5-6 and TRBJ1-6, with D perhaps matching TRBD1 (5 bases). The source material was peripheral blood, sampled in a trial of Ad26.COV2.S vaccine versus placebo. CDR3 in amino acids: CASSFSGIGSPLHF. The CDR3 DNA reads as TGTGCCAGCAGCTTCTCAGGGATAGGTTCACCCCTCCACTTT.